Reported below is one TCR beta chain. These data come from a study of blood T cell repertoires in COVID-19. V lost 6 bases to trimming and J lost 3 bases, with 11 bases between them. The germline CDR1 and CDR2 sequences are KGHSH and LQKENI. The CDR3 consists of 13 residues. TCRdb's copy holds only in-frame clones and misses some; the assay was immunoSEQ multiplex PCR. Counted here are 390,000 or so clones, 85% to 90% occurring once; the ten biggest clones make up roughly 0.99%. The V and J genes are TRBV18 and TRBJ1-1; D is ambiguous. This sequence was found in a man aged 18 to 30 who had recovered from COVID-19. Sequenced sample: PBMCs or T cells enriched from blood (not recorded which). The CDR3 DNA is TGTGCCAGCTCGCAGGCTGCGTACACTGAAGCTTTCTTT. Protein sequence: CASSQAAYTEAFF.